This TCR beta chain was obtained from a study of T cell responses to AZD1222 COVID-19 vaccine. J was trimmed by 0 bases and V by 4 bases; bases with no gene match: 4. The CDR3 consists of 16 residues. The V gene's germline CDR1 is MRHNA and CDR2 SNTAGT. Points on this clone: The antigen remains unidentified.

Some clones are missing from TCRdb's copy, which holds only in-frame ones; the method was immunoSEQ multiplex PCR. Here the sample spans about 120,000 clones, 80% to 90% being singletons. Whole-study results and caveats: A mostly white British donor set with more females was recruited, and clonal diversity was possibly underestimated. Spike-spanning, vaccine-associated CD4 TCRs were dominant at 160-218 and 743-854. Among spike-specific TCRs, nearly half reportedly target unmutated variant regions. Two AZD1222 doses significantly raised spike-specific TCR breadth and depth over controls.

This sequence was found in an adult in good health. Sequenced here: peripheral blood, sampled on day 0 of MenACWY control vaccination. V usage is TRBV6-4 and J usage is TRBJ2-3, with 10 bases aligning to TRBD2. The CDR3 region has the DNA TGTGCCAGCAGTGGAACTAGCGGGGTAAGCACAGATACGCAGTATTTT. It specifies CASSGTSGVSTDTQYF.